This T cell receptor beta chain appears in the sequencing data of a study of graft-versus-host responses after intestinal transplantation. Overall study context: All recipients were transplanted with multivisceral, liver-intestinal, or isolated intestinal grafts. General study results and limits: Investigators detected GvH clones in recipient marrow, with some emerging earlier in ileum or blood.

Assay used: immunoSEQ multiplex PCR; TCRdb lists only in-frame clones, some missing. This table has roughly 80,000 clones, roughly 84% appearing once. Details on this clone: As yet, its antigen is unknown.

J lost 2 bases, V lost 1 base, and 16 bases had no gene match. The CDR3 totals 21 residues. From germline, CDR1 is SNHLY and CDR2 FYNNEI. The sequencing used unstimulated CD8+ T cells sorted from spleen or lymph node cells, collected before transplant. This TCR derives from a human donor who was the organ donor for an intestinal transplant. This chain uses TRBV2 with TRBJ2-5; 13 bases agree with TRBD2. The CDR3 is CASSEVSLDWPGLAGQETQYF. CDR3 DNA sequence: TGTGCCAGCAGTGAAGTGTCACTGGATTGGCCGGGACTAGCGGGACAAGAGACCCAGTACTTC.